This T cell receptor beta chain was profiled in a study of OX40 agonist ivuxolimab in advanced cancers. For the study at large: Three dose-escalation patients had partial responses: one with hepatocellular carcinoma and two with cutaneous melanoma.

Study-level points and caveats: On average, CD8+ T cells had more expanded clones than CD4+. There was clonal expansion of CD4+ and CD8+ blood T cells by week 6 at 0.1 to 3.0 mg/kg.

Trimming removed 1 base at V and 1 base at J, with 6 bases between. The CDR3 contains 14 residues. Looked up from germline, CDR1 is SGHVS and CDR2 is FQNEAQ. A note on this clone: Antigen unknown.

Here immunoSEQ multiplex PCR was the method, and the copy in TCRdb shows in-frame clones only, minus some. The sample records approximately 82,000 clones, roughly 92% being singletons. The sample in question was CD4+ or CD8+ T cells sorted from blood, obtained in a trial of the OX40 agonist ivuxolimab. The V and J genes are TRBV7-8 and TRBJ2-3; no reliable D call. The source of this sequence is an adult with an advanced solid tumor such as melanoma, head and neck, liver or kidney cancer. The CDR3 reads CASSLDSRTDTQYF. CDR3 nucleotides: TGTGCCAGCAGCTTAGATAGCCGCACAGATACGCAGTATTTT. The full variable domain, its missing parts supplied by reference TRBV7-8 and TRBJ2-3, is GAGVSQSPRYKVAKRGQDVALRCDPISGHVSLFWYQQALGQGPEFLTYFQNEAQLDKSGLPSDRFFAERPEGSVSTLKIQRTQQEDSAVYLCASSLDSRTDTQYFGPGTRLTVL.